These T cell receptor beta chains were read from a single sample in a study of CD8 T cells in Susac syndrome. One entry per CDR3 protein, called by TCRdb with MiXCR from the immunoSEQ multiplex PCR reads. The data show 150,000 to 200,000 distinct CDR3 sequences, with under 97% seen just once and 0.093% held by the top ten. The sequencing input was CD4+ T cells from PBMCs. All receptors derive from a human donor with multiple sclerosis. Both conserved end residues are part of each CDR3. A D gene is named only where the DNA matches it firmly. Not all rows give a size; the values are once, few, many and, for expanded clones, a class.

CDR3 DNA: TGTGCCAGCAGTTACTCGCTTTCTTCCAATGAGCAGTTCTTC
CDR3 protein: CASSYSLSSNEQFF
V gene: TRBV6-2/TRBV6-3
J gene: TRBJ2-1
D gene: .
clone size: .

CDR3 DNA: TGTGCCAGCAGCGTAGACTTGAGCGGGGGGCCCGGCAGGCCACTTGAGCAGTTCTTC
CDR3 protein: CASSVDLSGGPGRPLEQFF
V gene: TRBV9
J gene: TRBJ2-1
D gene: TRBD2
clone size: .

CDR3 DNA: TGCAGTGCTAGCTCGGGACTGAGTAGCAATCAGCCCCAGCATTTT
CDR3 protein: CSASSGLSSNQPQHF
V gene: TRBV20-1
J gene: TRBJ1-5
D gene: .
clone size: .

CDR3 DNA: TGTGCCAGCAGCGAAAGGGGGGAAGCCTATGGCTACACCTTC
CDR3 protein: CASSERGEAYGYTF
V gene: TRBV6-6
J gene: TRBJ1-2
D gene: .
clone size: .

CDR3 DNA: TGTGCCAGCACCCCCCCGAGACAGGGTGCTGAAGCTTTCTTT
CDR3 protein: CASTPPRQGAEAFF
V gene: TRBV12-3/TRBV12-4
J gene: TRBJ1-1
D gene: TRBD1
clone size: .

CDR3 DNA: TGCGCCAGCAGCCAAGAGCTAGCGGGCACAGATACGCAGTATTTT
CDR3 protein: CASSQELAGTDTQYF
V gene: TRBV4-3
J gene: TRBJ2-3
D gene: TRBD2
clone size: .

CDR3 DNA: TGTGCCAGCAGCTTATCCGGGGGCAGGGGACGGACTGAAGCTTTCTTT
CDR3 protein: CASSLSGGRGRTEAFF
V gene: TRBV11-2
J gene: TRBJ1-1
D gene: .
clone size: .

CDR3 DNA: TGTGCCAGTAGTCCCGGCGGGGAGCCCTACGAGCAGTACTTC
CDR3 protein: CASSPGGEPYEQYF
V gene: TRBV19
J gene: TRBJ2-7
D gene: .
clone size: .

CDR3 DNA: TGTGCCATCAGTACGGACAGGGGGACGCCCCTCTACGAGCAGTACTTC
CDR3 protein: CAISTDRGTPLYEQYF
V gene: TRBV10-3
J gene: TRBJ2-7
D gene: TRBD1
clone size: .

CDR3 DNA: TGTGCCAGCAGTGACATAAAAACAGGGTACGAGCAGTACTTC
CDR3 protein: CASSDIKTGYEQYF
V gene: TRBV6-4
J gene: TRBJ2-7
D gene: .
clone size: .

CDR3 DNA: TGCGCCAGCAGCCAAGATACGATAGTCGGGGTGAACTATGGCTACACCTTC
CDR3 protein: CASSQDTIVGVNYGYTF
V gene: TRBV4-3
J gene: TRBJ1-2
D gene: .
clone size: .

CDR3 DNA: TGCAGTGCTAGTCACCAGGGAGCTAACTATGGCTACACCTTC
CDR3 protein: CSASHQGANYGYTF
V gene: TRBV20-1
J gene: TRBJ1-2
D gene: .
clone size: .

CDR3 DNA: TGTGCCAGCAGCCCCACTAGCAATTACAATGAGCAGTTCTTC
CDR3 protein: CASSPTSNYNEQFF
V gene: TRBV3-1
J gene: TRBJ2-1
D gene: .
clone size: .

CDR3 DNA: TGTGCCACCAGTGGAGTAGGGGGAAGAAGCACAGATACGCAGTATTTT
CDR3 protein: CATSGVGGRSTDTQYF
V gene: TRBV24-1
J gene: TRBJ2-3
D gene: .
clone size: .

CDR3 DNA: TGTGCCTGGAGTCGGGACAGGGGTCCCTATGGCTACACCTTC
CDR3 protein: CAWSRDRGPYGYTF
V gene: TRBV30
J gene: TRBJ1-2
D gene: TRBD1
clone size: .

CDR3 DNA: TGTGCCAGCTCACCACGCGGGCCCGGTGACTATGGCTACACCTTC
CDR3 protein: CASSPRGPGDYGYTF
V gene: TRBV18
J gene: TRBJ1-2
D gene: .
clone size: .

CDR3 DNA: TGTGCCTGCAAGATCTCTAACTATGGCTACACCTTC
CDR3 protein: CACKISNYGYTF
V gene: TRBV28
J gene: TRBJ1-2
D gene: .
clone size: once

CDR3 DNA: TGTGCCAGCAGTCCGATCGTAGAGACCCAGTACTTC
CDR3 protein: CASSPIVETQYF
V gene: TRBV12-3/TRBV12-4
J gene: TRBJ2-5
D gene: .
clone size: .

CDR3 DNA: TGTGCCAGCAGTCCGCTTACAGGGGAGGGTGGCTACACCTTC
CDR3 protein: CASSPLTGEGGYTF
V gene: TRBV27
J gene: TRBJ1-2
D gene: TRBD1
clone size: .

CDR3 DNA: TGTGCCAGCAGCGAGGGCTTCGGCAGCACTGAAGCTTTCTTT
CDR3 protein: CASSEGFGSTEAFF
V gene: TRBV9
J gene: TRBJ1-1
D gene: .
clone size: .

CDR3 DNA: TGTGCCAGCAGCTGGGGTAGCGAAGTAGGTAACTATGGCGGTGGCTACACCTTC
CDR3 protein: CASSWGSEVGNYGGGYTF
V gene: TRBV5-6
J gene: TRBJ1-2
D gene: .
clone size: .

CDR3 DNA: TGCAGTGCTTACACCTCCGGGACTAGCCAGTATTTT
CDR3 protein: CSAYTSGTSQYF
V gene: TRBV20-1
J gene: TRBJ2-3
D gene: TRBD2
clone size: .

CDR3 DNA: TGCAGTGCTCCAAGGACAGGGAAATACGAGCAGTACTTC
CDR3 protein: CSAPRTGKYEQYF
V gene: TRBV20-1
J gene: TRBJ2-7
D gene: TRBD1
clone size: .

CDR3 DNA: TGTGCCTGGAGTAGGTCAGGGGCTGAGGAGCAGTACTTC
CDR3 protein: CAWSRSGAEEQYF
V gene: TRBV30
J gene: TRBJ2-7
D gene: .
clone size: .

CDR3 DNA: TGTGCCAGCAGCCGCCCAGGACAGGGCTACAATGAGCAGTTCTTC
CDR3 protein: CASSRPGQGYNEQFF
V gene: TRBV7-9
J gene: TRBJ2-1
D gene: TRBD1
clone size: .

CDR3 DNA: TGCAGTGCGCCGGGACTAGCGGGGAGGCAAGAGACCCAGTACTTC
CDR3 protein: CSAPGLAGRQETQYF
V gene: TRBV20-1
J gene: TRBJ2-5
D gene: TRBD2
clone size: .

CDR3 DNA: TGTGCCAGCAGTTTGGAGACTAGCGGGGTACCATCCTACAATGAGCAGTTCTTC
CDR3 protein: CASSLETSGVPSYNEQFF
V gene: TRBV27
J gene: TRBJ2-1
D gene: TRBD2
clone size: .

CDR3 DNA: TGTGCCAGCAGCGAACGCGGGAATAGCAATCAGCCCCAGCATTTT
CDR3 protein: CASSERGNSNQPQHF
V gene: TRBV3-1
J gene: TRBJ1-5
D gene: .
clone size: .

CDR3 DNA: TGCGCCAGCAGTGGGGGACAGTATCAGCCCCAGCATTTT
CDR3 protein: CASSGGQYQPQHF
V gene: TRBV10-1
J gene: TRBJ1-5
D gene: TRBD1
clone size: .

CDR3 DNA: TGCAGCGTTGAAGGAGGGGGCACCAACTATGGCTACACCTTC
CDR3 protein: CSVEGGGTNYGYTF
V gene: TRBV29-1
J gene: TRBJ1-2
D gene: TRBD1
clone size: .

CDR3 DNA: TGTGCCACCAGCAGAGATTGGCCGGGTCCGTACGAGCAGTACTTC
CDR3 protein: CATSRDWPGPYEQYF
V gene: TRBV15
J gene: TRBJ2-7
D gene: .
clone size: .

CDR3 DNA: TGCAGTGCTAAACAAAACGTAGACTATGGCTACACCTTC
CDR3 protein: CSAKQNVDYGYTF
V gene: TRBV20-1
J gene: TRBJ1-2
D gene: .
clone size: once

CDR3 DNA: TGTGCCAGCAGCTTAGGGGCGGGGGGCGAGAACACTGAAGCTTTCTTT
CDR3 protein: CASSLGAGGENTEAFF
V gene: TRBV7-9
J gene: TRBJ1-1
D gene: .
clone size: .

CDR3 DNA: TGTGCCAGCGGTTGGGGCAGCACAGATACGCAGTATTTT
CDR3 protein: CASGWGSTDTQYF
V gene: TRBV27
J gene: TRBJ2-3
D gene: .
clone size: .

CDR3 DNA: TGTGCCAGCAGCTTGGGGGGGGCGCGGACTGAAGCTTTCTTT
CDR3 protein: CASSLGGARTEAFF
V gene: TRBV7-2
J gene: TRBJ1-1
D gene: .
clone size: .

CDR3 DNA: TGCGCCACCGCGGGACCGACTAGCGGGGGACAAGAGACCCAGTACTTC
CDR3 protein: CATAGPTSGGQETQYF
V gene: TRBV5-1
J gene: TRBJ2-5
D gene: TRBD2
clone size: .

CDR3 DNA: TGTGCCATCCAAAGTTCTAGCGGGGGGGCCGGTGAGCAGTTCTTC
CDR3 protein: CAIQSSSGGAGEQFF
V gene: TRBV2
J gene: TRBJ2-1
D gene: TRBD2
clone size: .

CDR3 DNA: TGTGCCTTGAGACGGACGATCGGAGACAATTCACCCCTCCACTTT
CDR3 protein: CALRRTIGDNSPLHF
V gene: TRBV30
J gene: TRBJ1-6
D gene: .
clone size: .

CDR3 DNA: TGCAGCGTTGAAGTAGCGGGAATACCTTACGAGCAGTACTTC
CDR3 protein: CSVEVAGIPYEQYF
V gene: TRBV29-1
J gene: TRBJ2-7
D gene: TRBD2
clone size: .

CDR3 DNA: TGTGCCAGCAGCCCCTCCGGTGAAGGGGAAAAGCAGTACTTC
CDR3 protein: CASSPSGEGEKQYF
V gene: TRBV7-9
J gene: TRBJ2-7
D gene: .
clone size: .

CDR3 DNA: TGTGCCTGGAGTGTACGGGGCGGTCAGCCCCAGCATTTT
CDR3 protein: CAWSVRGGQPQHF
V gene: TRBV30
J gene: TRBJ1-5
D gene: .
clone size: .

CDR3 DNA: TGTGCCAGCAGCCAGACAGGGAAAGGCTACACCTTC
CDR3 protein: CASSQTGKGYTF
V gene: TRBV3-1
J gene: TRBJ1-2
D gene: TRBD1
clone size: .

CDR3 DNA: TGTGCCAGCAGCTTTGAGGGAGTAGAGGGGGAAAGCTATGGCTACACCTTC
CDR3 protein: CASSFEGVEGESYGYTF
V gene: TRBV7-9
J gene: TRBJ1-2
D gene: .
clone size: .

CDR3 DNA: TGTGCCAGCAGTGATCAGGGAGGCACTGAAGCTTTCTTT
CDR3 protein: CASSDQGGTEAFF
V gene: TRBV2
J gene: TRBJ1-1
D gene: .
clone size: .

CDR3 DNA: TGTGCCAGCTCACAGGGGGGAGAAGGCGAGCAGTACTTC
CDR3 protein: CASSQGGEGEQYF
V gene: TRBV11-2
J gene: TRBJ2-7
D gene: TRBD1
clone size: .

CDR3 DNA: TGCAGCGTTTCGGGACAGGGGAGCACCGGGGAGCTGTTTTTT
CDR3 protein: CSVSGQGSTGELFF
V gene: TRBV29-1
J gene: TRBJ2-2
D gene: TRBD1
clone size: .

CDR3 DNA: TGCAGCGTTGAGGGAGGGTTCGGCTACACCTTC
CDR3 protein: CSVEGGFGYTF
V gene: TRBV29-1
J gene: TRBJ1-2
D gene: .
clone size: .

CDR3 DNA: TGTGCCAGCAGCTTAGATCGGGCAGGGTGGGCCAAAAACATTCAGTACTTC
CDR3 protein: CASSLDRAGWAKNIQYF
V gene: TRBV7-9
J gene: TRBJ2-4
D gene: .
clone size: .

CDR3 DNA: TGTGCCATCAGTGAGTCGAGGGGGGATCAGCCCCAGCATTTT
CDR3 protein: CAISESRGDQPQHF
V gene: TRBV10-3
J gene: TRBJ1-5
D gene: .
clone size: .

CDR3 DNA: TGTGCCAGCAGCTCAGGGACAGGGTTTCGGGGAGATACGCAGTATTTT
CDR3 protein: CASSSGTGFRGDTQYF
V gene: TRBV7-3
J gene: TRBJ2-3
D gene: TRBD1
clone size: .

CDR3 DNA: TGTGCCAGCAGTTCCCGGGGCCCGGGGACAGATACGCAGTATTTT
CDR3 protein: CASSSRGPGTDTQYF
V gene: TRBV11-3
J gene: TRBJ2-3
D gene: .
clone size: .

CDR3 DNA: TGTGCCACCAGTGACTCCACTAGATCCCAAGAGACCCAGTACTTC
CDR3 protein: CATSDSTRSQETQYF
V gene: TRBV24-1
J gene: TRBJ2-5
D gene: .
clone size: .

CDR3 DNA: TGTGCCAGCAGCGTAGATGGCAGGGGGGACACTGAAGCTTTCTTT
CDR3 protein: CASSVDGRGDTEAFF
V gene: TRBV9
J gene: TRBJ1-1
D gene: TRBD1
clone size: .

CDR3 DNA: TGTGCCAGCAGCCGGGGGACAGGGACGACCGGGGAGCTGTTTTTT
CDR3 protein: CASSRGTGTTGELFF
V gene: TRBV7-9
J gene: TRBJ2-2
D gene: TRBD1
clone size: .

CDR3 DNA: TGTGCCATCAGTGAGTCGGGGGGCCGCACCCCCTACGAGCAGTACTTC
CDR3 protein: CAISESGGRTPYEQYF
V gene: TRBV10-3
J gene: TRBJ2-7
D gene: .
clone size: .

CDR3 DNA: TGCAGCGTCGAGGTACAGACTAATGAAAAACTGTTTTTT
CDR3 protein: CSVEVQTNEKLFF
V gene: TRBV29-1
J gene: TRBJ1-4
D gene: .
clone size: .

CDR3 DNA: TGTGCCAGCAGCTTGACGGGACGGATACAAGAGACCCAGTACTTC
CDR3 protein: CASSLTGRIQETQYF
V gene: TRBV5-4
J gene: TRBJ2-5
D gene: .
clone size: .

CDR3 DNA: TGTGCCACCAGTGAAGAGCGGGGGGCTGGCACAGATACGCAGTATTTT
CDR3 protein: CATSEERGAGTDTQYF
V gene: TRBV24-1
J gene: TRBJ2-3
D gene: TRBD2
clone size: .

CDR3 DNA: TGCGCCAGCAGCGTTAGCGGGTACAGCACAGATACGCAGTATTTT
CDR3 protein: CASSVSGYSTDTQYF
V gene: TRBV5-1
J gene: TRBJ2-3
D gene: TRBD2
clone size: once

CDR3 DNA: TGTGCCTGGAGTGTGAACTCTCATTCCTACGAGCAGTACTTC
CDR3 protein: CAWSVNSHSYEQYF
V gene: TRBV30
J gene: TRBJ2-7
D gene: .
clone size: .